This T cell receptor beta chain emerged from a study of blood T cell repertoires in COVID-19. In the study overall: Acute and convalescent COVID-19 samples came from the United States, Italy and Spain. T cells, B-cell-depleted T cells, or PBMCs supplied cDNA or gDNA.

CDR3 length: 15 residues. V lost 0 bases to trimming and J lost 2 bases, with 8 bases between them. Germline V gene sequence: CDR1 MNHEY, CDR2 SMNVEV (reference sequence). The repertoire was sequenced with immunoSEQ multiplex PCR; TCRdb's copy has only in-frame clones and lacks some. The sample holds 250,000 or so clones; 80% to 90% are singletons and the top ten take about 3.4%. This clonotype was obtained from a woman between 40 and 55 years old who had been exposed to COVID-19. Sequencing was done on a sample of PBMCs or T cells enriched from blood (not recorded which). The chain uses TRBV27 and TRBJ1-5; no clear D gene. CDR3: CASSLSPGGNQPQHF. Written as DNA, the CDR3 is TGTGCCAGCAGTTTATCCCCCGGAGGCAATCAGCCCCAGCATTTT.